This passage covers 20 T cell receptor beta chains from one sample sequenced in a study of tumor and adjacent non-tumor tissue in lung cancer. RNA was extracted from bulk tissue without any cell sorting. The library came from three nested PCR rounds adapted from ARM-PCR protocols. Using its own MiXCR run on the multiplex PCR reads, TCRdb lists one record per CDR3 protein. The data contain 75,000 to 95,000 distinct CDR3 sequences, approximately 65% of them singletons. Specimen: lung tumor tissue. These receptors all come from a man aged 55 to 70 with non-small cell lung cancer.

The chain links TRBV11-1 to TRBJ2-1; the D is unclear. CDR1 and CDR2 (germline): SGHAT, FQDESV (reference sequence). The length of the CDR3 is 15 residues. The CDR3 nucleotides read TGTATCAGCAGCTTTAGGCATGCCTCCTACAATGAGCAGTTCTTC. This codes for CISSFRHASYNEQFF.

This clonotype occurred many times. This chain's CDR3 is CSVEEGGSYNEQFF. CDR3 coding DNA: TGCAGCGTTGAGGAAGGGGGCTCCTACAATGAGCAGTTCTTC. The chain employs TRBV29-1 and TRBJ2-1, with D tentatively TRBD1 (6 bases). The V and J ends lost 3 bases and 0 bases respectively, with 9 bases between them. The CDR3 covers 14 residues. Germline assignment: CDR1 SQVTM and CDR2 ANQGSEA.

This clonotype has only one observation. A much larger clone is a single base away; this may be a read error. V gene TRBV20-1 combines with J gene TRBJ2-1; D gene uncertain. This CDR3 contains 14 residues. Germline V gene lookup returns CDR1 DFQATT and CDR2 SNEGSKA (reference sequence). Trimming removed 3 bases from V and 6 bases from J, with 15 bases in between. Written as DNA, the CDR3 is TGCAGTGCTAGGAAGACGGCAAAAGGCAATGAGCAGTTCTTC. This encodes CSARKTAKGNEQFF.

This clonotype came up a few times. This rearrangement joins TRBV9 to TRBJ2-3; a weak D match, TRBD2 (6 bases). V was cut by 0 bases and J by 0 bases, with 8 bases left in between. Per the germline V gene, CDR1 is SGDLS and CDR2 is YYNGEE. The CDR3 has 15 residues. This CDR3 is CASSVAGASTDTQYF. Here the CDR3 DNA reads TGTGCCAGCAGCGTAGCGGGAGCTAGCACAGATACGCAGTATTTT.

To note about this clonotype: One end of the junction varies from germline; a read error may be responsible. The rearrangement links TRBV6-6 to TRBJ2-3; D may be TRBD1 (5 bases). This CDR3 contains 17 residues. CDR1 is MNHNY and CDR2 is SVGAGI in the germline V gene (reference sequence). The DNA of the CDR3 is TGTGTCAGCAGGCCATACCTGGACACGGTGAGCACAGATATGCAGTATTTT. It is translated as CVSRPYLDTVSTDMQYF.

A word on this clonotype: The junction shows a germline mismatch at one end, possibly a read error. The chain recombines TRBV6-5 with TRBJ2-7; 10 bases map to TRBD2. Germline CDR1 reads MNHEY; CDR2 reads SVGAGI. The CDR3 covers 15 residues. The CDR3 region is CASSYSSGRVYGQYF. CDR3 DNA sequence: TGTGCCAGCAGTTACTCGAGCGGGAGGGTCTACGGGCAGTACTTC.

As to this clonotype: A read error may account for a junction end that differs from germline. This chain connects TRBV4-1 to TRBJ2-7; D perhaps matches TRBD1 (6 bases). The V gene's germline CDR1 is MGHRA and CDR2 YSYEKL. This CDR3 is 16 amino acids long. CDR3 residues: CASSHATAQGSYEQYF. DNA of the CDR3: TGTGCCAGCAGCCACGCGACGGCACAGGGCTCCTACGAGCAGTACTTC.

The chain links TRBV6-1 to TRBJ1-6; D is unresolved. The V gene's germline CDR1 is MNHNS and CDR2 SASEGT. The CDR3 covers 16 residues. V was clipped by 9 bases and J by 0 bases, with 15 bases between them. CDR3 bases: TGTGCCAGTAATCCAGACGGCAGCTCCTATAATTCACCCCTCCACTTT. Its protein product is CASNPDGSSYNSPLHF.

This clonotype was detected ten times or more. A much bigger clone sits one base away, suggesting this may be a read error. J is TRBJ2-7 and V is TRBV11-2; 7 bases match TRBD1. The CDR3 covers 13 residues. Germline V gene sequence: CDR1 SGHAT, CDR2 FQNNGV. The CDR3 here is CASSLGQGYERYF. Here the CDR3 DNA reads TGTGCCAGCAGCTTAGGACAGGGCTACGAGCGGTACTTC.

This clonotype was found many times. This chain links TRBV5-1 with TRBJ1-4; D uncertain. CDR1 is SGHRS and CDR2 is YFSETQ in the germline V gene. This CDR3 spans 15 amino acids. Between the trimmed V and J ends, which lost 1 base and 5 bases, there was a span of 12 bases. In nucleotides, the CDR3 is TGCGCCAGCAGCTTGTCGGGGAATACAAATGAAAAACTGTTTTTT. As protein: CASSLSGNTNEKLFF.

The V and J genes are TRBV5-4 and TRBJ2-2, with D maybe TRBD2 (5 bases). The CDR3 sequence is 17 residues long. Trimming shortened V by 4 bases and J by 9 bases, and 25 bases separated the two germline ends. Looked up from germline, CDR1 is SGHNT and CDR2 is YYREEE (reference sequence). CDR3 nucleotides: TGTGCCAGCAGCGCGATTAGGGCTAGCCGGACGGGCAGGGAGCTGTTTTTT. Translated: CASSAIRASRTGRELFF.

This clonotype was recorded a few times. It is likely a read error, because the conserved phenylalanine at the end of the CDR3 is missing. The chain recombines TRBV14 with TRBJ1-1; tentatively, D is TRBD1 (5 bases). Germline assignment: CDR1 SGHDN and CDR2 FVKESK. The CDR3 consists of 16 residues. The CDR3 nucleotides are TGTGCGAGCGAATCAACAGCCGACGGGGGGGGCACTGAAGCTTTCCTT. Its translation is CASESTADGGGTEAFL.

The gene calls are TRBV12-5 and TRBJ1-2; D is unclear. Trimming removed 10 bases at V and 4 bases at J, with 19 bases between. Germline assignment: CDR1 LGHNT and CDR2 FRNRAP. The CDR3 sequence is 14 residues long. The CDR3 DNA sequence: TGTGCTATTGGATTGGAGCGGGGAACCTATGGCTACACCTTC. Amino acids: CAIGLERGTYGYTF.

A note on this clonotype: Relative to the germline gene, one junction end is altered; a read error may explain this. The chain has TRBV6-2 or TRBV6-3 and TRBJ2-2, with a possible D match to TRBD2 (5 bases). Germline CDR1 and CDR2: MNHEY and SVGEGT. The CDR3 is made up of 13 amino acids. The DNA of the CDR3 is TGTGCCAGTGTTGGCCCACCCACCGGGAAGCTGTTTTTT. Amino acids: CASVGPPTGKLFF.

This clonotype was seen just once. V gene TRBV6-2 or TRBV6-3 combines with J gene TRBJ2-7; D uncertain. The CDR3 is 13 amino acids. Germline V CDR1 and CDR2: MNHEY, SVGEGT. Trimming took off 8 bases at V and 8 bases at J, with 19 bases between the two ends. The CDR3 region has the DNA TGTGCCAGCGGTTCGGGCAGCTCGAACAAGCAGTACTTC. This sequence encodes CASGSGSSNKQYF.

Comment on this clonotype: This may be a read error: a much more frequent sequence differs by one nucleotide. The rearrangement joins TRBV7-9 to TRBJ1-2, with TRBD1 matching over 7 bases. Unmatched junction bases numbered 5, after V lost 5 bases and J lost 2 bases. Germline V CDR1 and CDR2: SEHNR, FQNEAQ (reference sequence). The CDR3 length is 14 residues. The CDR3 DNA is TGTGCCAGCAGCCCGACAGGGACGAACTATGGCTACACCTTC. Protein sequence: CASSPTGTNYGYTF.

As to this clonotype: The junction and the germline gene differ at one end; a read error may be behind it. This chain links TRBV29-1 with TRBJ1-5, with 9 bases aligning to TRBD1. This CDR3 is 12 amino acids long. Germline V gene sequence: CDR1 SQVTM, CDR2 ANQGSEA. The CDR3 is CNVRQGDQPQHF. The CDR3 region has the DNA TGTAACGTTCGACAGGGGGATCAGCCCCAGCATTTT.

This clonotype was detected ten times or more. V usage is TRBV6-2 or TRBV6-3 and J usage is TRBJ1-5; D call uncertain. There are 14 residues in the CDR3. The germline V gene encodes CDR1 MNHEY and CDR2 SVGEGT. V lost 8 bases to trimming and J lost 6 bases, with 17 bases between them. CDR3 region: CASALPGDRQPQHF. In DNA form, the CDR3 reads TGTGCCAGCGCTCTGCCAGGCGATCGTCAGCCCCAGCATTTT.

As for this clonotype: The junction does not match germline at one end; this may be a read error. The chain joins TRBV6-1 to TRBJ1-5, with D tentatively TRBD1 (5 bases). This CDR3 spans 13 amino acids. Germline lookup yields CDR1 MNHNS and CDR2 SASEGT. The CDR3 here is CASSHGGNQPRHF. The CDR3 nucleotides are TGTGCCAGCAGTCATGGGGGAAATCAGCCCCGGCATTTT.

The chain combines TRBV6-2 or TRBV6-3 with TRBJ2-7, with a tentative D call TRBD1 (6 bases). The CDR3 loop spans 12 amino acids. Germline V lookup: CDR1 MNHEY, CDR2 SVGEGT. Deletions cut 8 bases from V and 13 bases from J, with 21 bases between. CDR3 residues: CASSGQVYGHYF. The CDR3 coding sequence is TGTGCCAGCTCGGGACAAGTCTACGGGCACTACTTC.